These 15 T cell receptor beta chains share one sample of origin, sequenced in a study of blood T cell repertoires in COVID-19. Some clones are missing from TCRdb's copy, which holds only in-frame ones; the method was immunoSEQ multiplex PCR. The sample has some 130,000 clones; around 88% are singletons. The sequenced sample consisted of peripheral blood. The receptors stem from a man in his 60s with COVID-19, enrolled during active disease.

The chain has TRBV5-1 and TRBJ1-5, with 10 bases identical to TRBD1. Per the germline V gene, CDR1 is SGHRS and CDR2 is YFSETQ. This CDR3 is 15 amino acids long. The V and J ends lost 4 bases and 1 base, in that order; junction bases with no gene match: 2. CDR3 in DNA: TGCGCCAGCAGCCGGACAGGGGGGAGCAATCAGCCCCAGCATTTT. This gives the protein CASSRTGGSNQPQHF.

V and J are TRBV11-2 and TRBJ1-1; 8 positions agree with TRBD1. Germline V gene sequence: CDR1 SGHAT, CDR2 FQNNGV. With 5 bases clipped from V and 5 bases from J, the junction kept 10 bases outside the gene matches. The length of the CDR3 is 15 residues. For the CDR3, the DNA is TGTGCCAGCAGCCCGATAGACAGGGGAGGGACTGAAGCTTTCTTT. It encodes CASSPIDRGGTEAFF.

The chain is built from TRBV27 and TRBJ1-6; D call uncertain. The CDR3 contains 14 residues. With 9 bases removed from V and 2 bases from J, the gap between germline ends came to 11 bases. The V gene's germline CDR1 is MNHEY and CDR2 SMNVEV (reference sequence). The CDR3 DNA reads as TGTGCCAGTGGACTTCCGCCCTATAATTCACCCCTCCACTTT. As protein: CASGLPPYNSPLHF.

The V call is TRBV7-2, the J call TRBJ1-2; 9 bases are shared with TRBD1. V dropped 1 base and J dropped 4; count of bases not matched to a gene: 4. Germline CDR1 SGHTA, CDR2 FQGNSA. The CDR3 contains 15 residues. The chain's CDR3 is CASSLGGQGVYGYTF. As DNA, the CDR3 is TGTGCCAGCAGCTTAGGGGGACAGGGTGTCTATGGCTACACCTTC.

The chain couples TRBV5-1 to TRBJ2-1, with 13 bases aligning to TRBD2. Germline V lookup: CDR1 SGHRS, CDR2 YFSETQ. The V and J ends lost 2 bases and 9 bases, in that order; junction bases with no gene match: 2. This CDR3 spans 14 amino acids. CDR3 protein: CASSFRTSGGEQFF. The CDR3 nucleotides are TGCGCCAGCAGCTTCCGGACTAGCGGGGGTGAGCAGTTCTTC.

V is TRBV6-6 and J is TRBJ1-1; 10 bases are a match to TRBD1. The CDR3 covers 15 residues. Germline trimming cut 6 bases from V and 1 base from J; bases unmatched to any gene: 5. In germline, CDR1 is MNHNY, CDR2 SVGAGI (reference sequence). CDR3 bases: TGTGCCAGCAGCGCCCGGGACAGGGGGAACACTGAAGCTTTCTTT. It yields the protein CASSARDRGNTEAFF.

The rearrangement uses TRBV6-5 and TRBJ2-5; D is possibly TRBD2 (6 bases). The CDR3 spans 14 residues. V lost 7 bases and J lost 4, with 16 bases in between. Germline loops: CDR1 MNHEY, CDR2 SVGAGI. The CDR3 spells CASKAPARGETQYF. The CDR3 DNA reads as TGTGCCAGCAAGGCTCCAGCGCGGGGAGAGACCCAGTACTTC.

This clone was seen only once. The chain is built from TRBV2 and TRBJ2-6, with 7 nucleotides matching TRBD2. The germline V gene has CDR1 SNHLY and CDR2 FYNNEI. This CDR3 contains 16 residues. V dropped 5 bases and J dropped 0; count of bases not matched to a gene: 4. CDR3 nucleotide sequence: TGTGCCAGCAGTTTCCCGGGAGGCTCTGGGGCCAACGTCCTGACTTTC. Its protein product is CASSFPGGSGANVLTF.

This rearrangement joins TRBV25-1 to TRBJ1-2, with D hard to call. This CDR3 is 13 amino acids long. CDR1 is MGHDK and CDR2 is SYGVNS in the germline V gene. V lost 7 bases, J lost 2 bases, and 11 bases lay in between. The CDR3 nucleotides are TGTGCCAGCACGGGATCGGGGAACTATGGCTACACCTTC. Protein: CASTGSGNYGYTF.

This chain uses TRBV27 with TRBJ1-2; D gene uncertain. The CDR3 length is 12 residues. The germline V gene has CDR1 MNHEY and CDR2 SMNVEV (reference sequence). V shed 8 bases and J shed 7 bases, with 14 bases lying between them. CDR3 sequence reads: CASSGGGLGYTF. DNA for the CDR3: TGTGCCAGCTCAGGAGGAGGTCTTGGCTACACCTTC.

V is TRBV3-1 (or the pseudogene TRBV3-2) and J is TRBJ1-1; no firm D call. Per germline, CDR1 LGHDT and CDR2 YNNKEL (reference sequence). The CDR3 totals 13 residues. Trimming removed 6 bases at V and 0 bases at J, with 8 bases between. This chain's CDR3 is CASREMMNTEAFF. The CDR3 coding sequence is TGTGCCAGCAGGGAGATGATGAACACTGAAGCTTTCTTT.

V usage is TRBV6-5 and J usage is TRBJ2-1, with a possible D match to TRBD2 (5 bases). V was pared by 4 bases and J by 10 bases, with 11 bases between. CDR3 length equals 12 residues. Germline CDR1 reads MNHEY; CDR2 reads SVGAGI. The CDR3 sequence: CASSSRSSEQFF. CDR3 nucleotide sequence: TGTGCCAGCAGTTCCAGATCTAGCGAGCAGTTCTTC.

This CDR3 reads CASSAAGVRAEKLFF. The CDR3 DNA is TGTGCCAGCAGCGCCGCAGGGGTCCGCGCTGAAAAACTGTTTTTT. The chain carries TRBV2 and TRBJ1-4; D may be TRBD1 (6 bases). In germline, CDR1 is SNHLY, CDR2 FYNNEI. Trimming took off 6 bases at V and 7 bases at J, with 18 bases between the two ends. The CDR3 sequence is 15 residues long.

The V and J genes are TRBV9 and TRBJ1-2, with 9 bases lining up with TRBD1. The CDR3 length is 14 residues. After removal of 4 bases from V and 4 bases from J, the junction contained 5 bases not matched to a gene. The germline V gene has CDR1 SGDLS and CDR2 YYNGEE. In nucleotides, the CDR3 is TGTGCCAGCAGCCCCATGACAGGGGGCTATGGCTACACCTTC. Protein: CASSPMTGGYGYTF.

CDR3 loop: CASSMTENTEAFF. The CDR3 DNA is TGTGCCAGTAGTATGACAGAGAACACTGAAGCTTTCTTT. This chain uses TRBV19 with TRBJ1-1; TRBD1 is a possible D gene (5 bases). The V end was cut by 3 bases, the J end by 1 base, with 6 bases between. The CDR3 runs to 13 residues. Germline V lookup: CDR1 LNHDA, CDR2 SQIVND (reference sequence).